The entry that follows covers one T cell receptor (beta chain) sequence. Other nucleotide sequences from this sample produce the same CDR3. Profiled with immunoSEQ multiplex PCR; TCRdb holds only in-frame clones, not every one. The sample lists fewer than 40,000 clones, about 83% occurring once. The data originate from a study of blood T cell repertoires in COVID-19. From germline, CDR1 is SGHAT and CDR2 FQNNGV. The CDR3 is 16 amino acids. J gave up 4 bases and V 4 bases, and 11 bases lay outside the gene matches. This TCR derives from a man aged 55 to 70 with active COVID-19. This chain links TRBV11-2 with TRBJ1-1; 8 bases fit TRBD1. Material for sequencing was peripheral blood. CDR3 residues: CASSSRGRGQGTEAFF. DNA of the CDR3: TGTGCCAGCAGCTCTAGGGGCAGGGGGCAGGGCACTGAAGCTTTCTTT.